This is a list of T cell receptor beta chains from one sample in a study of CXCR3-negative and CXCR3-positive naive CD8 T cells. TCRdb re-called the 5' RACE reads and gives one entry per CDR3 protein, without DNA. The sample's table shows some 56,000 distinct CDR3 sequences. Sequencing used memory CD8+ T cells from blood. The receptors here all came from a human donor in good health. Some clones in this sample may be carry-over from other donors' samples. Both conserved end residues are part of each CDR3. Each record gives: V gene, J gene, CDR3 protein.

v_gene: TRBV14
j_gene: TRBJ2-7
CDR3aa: CASSHGWDGAYEQYF

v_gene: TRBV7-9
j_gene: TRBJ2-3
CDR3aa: CASKLSGGDTDTQYF

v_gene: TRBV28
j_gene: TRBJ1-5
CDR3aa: CASSKGNLGSFDSNQPQHF

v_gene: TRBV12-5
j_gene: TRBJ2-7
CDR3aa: CASGSLAGGPRSEQYF

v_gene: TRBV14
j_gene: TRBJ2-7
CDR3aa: CASSQDFPYEQYF

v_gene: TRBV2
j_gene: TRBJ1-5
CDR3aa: CASLKSRESNQPQHF

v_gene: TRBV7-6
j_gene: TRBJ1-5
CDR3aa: CASSATKGQPQHF

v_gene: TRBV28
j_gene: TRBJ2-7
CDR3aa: CASSPRGAGSYEQYF

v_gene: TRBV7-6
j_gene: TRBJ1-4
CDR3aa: CASSVRDNGGEKLFF

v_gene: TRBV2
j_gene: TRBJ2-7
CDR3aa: CASSANSGGYEQYF

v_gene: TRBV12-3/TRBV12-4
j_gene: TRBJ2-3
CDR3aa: CASSTYWTDTQYF

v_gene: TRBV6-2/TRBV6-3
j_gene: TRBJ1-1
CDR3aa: CASSYGDYTEAFF

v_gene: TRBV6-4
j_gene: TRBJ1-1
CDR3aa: CASSGRENTEAFF

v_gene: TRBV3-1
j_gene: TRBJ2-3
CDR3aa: CASSQDATDTQYF

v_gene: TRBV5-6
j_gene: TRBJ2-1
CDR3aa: CASSFGLAGGLSSYNEQFF

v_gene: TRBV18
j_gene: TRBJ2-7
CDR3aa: CASSPTGGGYYEQYF

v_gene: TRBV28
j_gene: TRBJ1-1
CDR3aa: CATAAGGTEAFF

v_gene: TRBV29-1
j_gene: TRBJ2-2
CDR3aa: CSASGTGPFTGELFF

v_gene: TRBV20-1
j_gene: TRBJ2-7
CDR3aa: CSARDEGGRTLYEQYF

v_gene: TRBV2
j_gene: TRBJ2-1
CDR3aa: CASSDPLLAGDNEQFF

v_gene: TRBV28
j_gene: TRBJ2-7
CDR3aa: CASSLGQGLKTYEQYF

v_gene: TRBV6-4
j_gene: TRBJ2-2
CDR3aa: CASSDSSRHTGELFF

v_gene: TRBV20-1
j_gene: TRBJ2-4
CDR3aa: CSAPSGGASGLDIQYF

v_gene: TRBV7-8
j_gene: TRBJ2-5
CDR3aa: CASSFGSGYQETQYF

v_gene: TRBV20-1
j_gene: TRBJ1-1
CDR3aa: CSATRIDSITEAFF

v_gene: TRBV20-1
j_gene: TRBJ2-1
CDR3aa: CSASLGVGDNEQFF

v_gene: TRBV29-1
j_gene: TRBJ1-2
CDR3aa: CSVDWESYGYTF

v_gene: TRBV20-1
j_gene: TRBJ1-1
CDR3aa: CSARVKSKRPGGSTEAFF

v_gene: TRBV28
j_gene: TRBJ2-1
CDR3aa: CASSPGQVIYNEQFF

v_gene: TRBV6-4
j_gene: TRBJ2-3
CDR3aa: CASSLLAGESTDTQYF

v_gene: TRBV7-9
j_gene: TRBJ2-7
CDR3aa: CASSLGASYEQYF

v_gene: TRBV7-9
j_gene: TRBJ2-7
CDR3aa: CASSFPSRGADEQYF

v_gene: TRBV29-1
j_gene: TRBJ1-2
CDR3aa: CSVGAGDYGYTF

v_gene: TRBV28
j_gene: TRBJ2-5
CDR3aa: CASSSLRGSGVLHETQYF

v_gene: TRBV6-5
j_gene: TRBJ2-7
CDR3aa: CASSYLGSYEQYF

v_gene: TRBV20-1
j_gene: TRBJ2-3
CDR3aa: CSADGGRVGDTQYF